This TCR beta chain stems from a study of blood T cell repertoires in COVID-19. Background on the study: Acute-phase and convalescent COVID-19 samples originated in the United States, Italy and Spain.

Authors' methods: The authors estimated nucleated cell counts from reference gene primer amplification. The method was immunoSEQ multiplex PCR; TCRdb's version includes in-frame clones alone and lacks a portion of them. The V and J calls and clone size come from that table; D and trimming were worked out from the DNA. Altogether some 180,000 clones are present, 75% to 90% being singletons, with the ten largest covering around 7.8%. The germline gives CDR1 MNHNY, CDR2 SVGAGI (reference sequence). This CDR3 has 15 amino acids. Trimming took 6 bases from V and 7 from J, leaving 19 bases between them. The source is a woman between 55 and 75 years old with acute or convalescent COVID-19. The rearrangement uses TRBV6-6 and TRBJ1-5, with no clear D. Material for sequencing was peripheral blood. The CDR3 region has the DNA TGTGCCAGCAGCCCCCGAGGGATGAGCCAGCAGCCCCAGCATTTT. Translated, it gives CASSPRGMSQQPQHF.